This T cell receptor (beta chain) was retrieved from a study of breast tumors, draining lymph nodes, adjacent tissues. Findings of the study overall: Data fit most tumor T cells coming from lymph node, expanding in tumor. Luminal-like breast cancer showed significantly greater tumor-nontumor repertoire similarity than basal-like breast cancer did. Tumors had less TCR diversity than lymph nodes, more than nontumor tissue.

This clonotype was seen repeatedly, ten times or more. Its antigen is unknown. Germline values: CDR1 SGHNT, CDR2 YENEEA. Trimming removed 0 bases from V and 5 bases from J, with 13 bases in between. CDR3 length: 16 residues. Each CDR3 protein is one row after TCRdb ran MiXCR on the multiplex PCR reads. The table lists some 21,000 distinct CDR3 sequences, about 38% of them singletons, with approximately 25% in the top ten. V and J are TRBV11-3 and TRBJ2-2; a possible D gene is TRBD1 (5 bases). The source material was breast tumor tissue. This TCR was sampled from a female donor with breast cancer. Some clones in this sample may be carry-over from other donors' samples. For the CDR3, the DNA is TGTGCCAGCAGCTTAGATAGGCAGGGAAAAACCGGGGAGCTGTTTTTT. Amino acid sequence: CASSLDRQGKTGELFF.